This T cell receptor (beta chain) was documented in a study of blood T cell repertoires in COVID-19. In the study overall: Sites across the United States, Italy and Spain contributed samples from acute and convalescent COVID-19.

Sequenced by immunoSEQ multiplex PCR; TCRdb stores in-frame clones only, minus some. The table lists 100,000 to 120,000 clones, 60% to 80% of them singletons. Trimming cost V 2 bases and J 0 bases; bases outside gene matches: 7. Germline CDR1 is SGHVS and CDR2 is FQNEAQ. This CDR3 region has 17 residues. V is TRBV7-8 and J is TRBJ2-1; 7 nucleotides match TRBD2. What was sequenced was peripheral blood. The origin of this receptor is a woman over 75 with active or convalescent COVID-19. The CDR3 region is CASSLPSGASSYNEQFF. The DNA for the CDR3 is TGTGCCAGCAGCTTACCAAGCGGGGCTAGCTCCTACAATGAGCAGTTCTTC.